This TCR beta chain was documented in a study of shared clonotypes between healthy human individuals. TCRdb's table, derived via immunoSEQ multiplex PCR, lists solely in-frame clones and lacks some. The data show about 1 million clones, under 80% seen once. This CDR3 is built from 16 residues. Germline loops: CDR1 KGHSH, CDR2 LQKENI. After removal of 4 bases from V and 3 bases from J, the junction contained 8 bases not matched to a gene. Input material: memory CD4+ T cells sorted from blood. Subset: CD45RA-negative fraction. The rearrangement uses TRBV18 and TRBJ2-7, with 11 bases fitting TRBD1. The TCR sequence derives from a man aged 18 to 29 in good health. This CDR3 reads CASSLSPGQGDYEQYF. The CDR3 coding sequence is TGTGCCAGCTCACTAAGTCCGGGACAGGGGGACTACGAGCAGTACTTC. Full variable domain (remainder filled in from reference TRBV18 and TRBJ2-7): NAGVMQNPRHLVRRRGQEARLRCSPMKGHSHVYWYRQLPEEGLKFMVYLQKENIIDESGMPKERFSAEFPKEGPSILRIQQVVRGDSAAYFCASSLSPGQGDYEQYFGPGTRLTVT.